The source of this TCR beta chain is a study of long-term antiretroviral therapy in people with HIV. Across the study: The 2015 immediate-ART recommendation was preceded by the earliest samples by about a decade.

This was the immunoSEQ v3.0 assay at survey level. Clones were read by immunoSEQ multiplex PCR, and TCRdb kept only the in-frame ones, dropping some. The table shows roughly 30,000 clones, with over 85% occurring only once. The sequence came from a woman aged 18-35 years with HIV. This sample comprised unsorted PBMCs, obtained 1.8 years after starting antiretroviral therapy.

CDR3 sequence (DNA): TGTGCCAGCTCACCATTGGGAGGGGGCACTGAAGCTTTCTTT. It translates to CASSPLGGGTEAFF. J is TRBJ1-1 and V is TRBV18; D is possibly TRBD1 (6 bases). The V and J ends lost 2 bases and 4 bases respectively, with 11 bases between them. This CDR3 comprises 14 residues. The germline gives CDR1 KGHSH, CDR2 LQKENI.